Sequencing of this TCR beta chain was carried out in a study of early T cells in non-severe SARS-CoV-2 infection. Background on the study: Investigators sequenced bulk RNA drawn from unsorted whole blood, and chains remained unpaired.

Attached unique molecular identifiers marked individual cDNA molecules. TCRdb analysed the 5' RACE reads with MiXCR anew, one entry per CDR3 protein. The sample holds 45,000 to 75,000 distinct CDR3 sequences, around 5.6% seen once. This CDR3 spans 18 amino acids. The germline gives CDR1 LGHNA, CDR2 YSLEER. The trim removed 0 bases at V and 5 bases at J, leaving 8 bases unmatched. Findings of the study overall: Anti-spike CD8 responses were favored in VDJdb matching, and private and CD4 specificities were missed.

As concerns this clonotype: Its target is unknown.

This chain links TRBV4-3 with TRBJ2-3, with 13 nucleotides matching TRBD2. The sample taken for sequencing was whole blood. This clonotype originated in an adult who was a healthcare worker with PCR-confirmed SARS-CoV-2 infection or an uninfected control (not recorded which). DNA of the CDR3: TGCGCCAGCAGCCAAGACCTGACTAGCGGGGGGTCCAGAGATACGCAGTATTTT. It codes for CASSQDLTSGGSRDTQYF.